The source of this T cell receptor (beta chain) is a study of blood T cell repertoires in COVID-19. Study-level background: The United States, Italy and Spain provided the acute and convalescent COVID-19 samples.

Original processing notes: For nucleated cells, counts were estimated from reference gene primer amplification. The repertoire was sequenced with immunoSEQ multiplex PCR; TCRdb's copy has only in-frame clones and lacks some. Clone size and the V and J calls come from that table; the DNA yielded D and trimming. The profile shows 150,000 to 200,000 clones, about 86% of them singletons. The sample holds a few counts of this clone. Trimming left V 1 base short and J 8 bases short, with 6 bases between. CDR3 length: 13 residues. Per germline, CDR1 SGHAT and CDR2 FQNNGV. The V call is TRBV11-2, the J call TRBJ1-6; D is undetermined. This clonotype was sampled from an elderly woman in a cohort sampled during active or convalescent COVID-19. Sequencing input: peripheral blood. As DNA, the CDR3 is TGTGCCAGCAGCTTAGGTTTAGATTCACCCCTCCACTTT. This sequence encodes CASSLGLDSPLHF. Combining the CDR3 with reference TRBV11-2 and TRBJ1-6 gives the whole variable domain EAGVAQSPRYKIIEKRQSVAFWCNPISGHATLYWYQQILGQGPKLLIQFQNNGVVDDSQLPKDRFSAERLKGVDSTLKIQPAKLEDSAVYLCASSLGLDSPLHFGNGTRLTVT.